This passage covers 23 T cell receptor beta chains from one sample sequenced in a study of molecular identifiers for immune sequencing clone quantification. TCRdb independently ran MiXCR on the PCR reads; one entry per CDR3 protein. The table shows some 35,000 distinct CDR3 sequences, with about 20% occurring only once. The specimen sequenced was naive CD8+ T cells from blood, with Jurkat cell RNA spiked in. Documented subset: FACS-sorted CD8+CD4-CCR7+CD45RA+ naive T cells. The receptors come from a human donor in good health. Some libraries in this study had Jurkat cell RNA spiked in.

This clonotype was picked up a small number of times. This chain uses TRBV6-5 with TRBJ1-1; 10 bases are shared with TRBD1. Germline V gene data show CDR1 as MNHEY and CDR2 as SVGAGI. This CDR3 has 15 amino acids. J gave up 3 bases and V 5 bases, and 6 bases lay outside the gene matches. In nucleotides, the CDR3 is TGTGCCAGCAGTCTGGGACAGGGGTTCGACACTGAAGCTTTCTTT. This encodes CASSLGQGFDTEAFF.

As regards this clonotype: The junction shows a germline mismatch at one end, possibly a read error. The rearrangement links TRBV4-3 to TRBJ1-5; a weak D match, TRBD1 (5 bases). This CDR3 has 17 residues. Germline loops: CDR1 LGHNA, CDR2 YSLEER. CDR3 in amino acids: CASSQEILSTENQPQRF. CDR3 sequence (DNA): TGCGCCAGCAGCCAAGAGATATTATCGACAGAGAATCAGCCCCAGCGTTTT.

This clonotype has a count of ten or more. This chain joins TRBV12-3 or TRBV12-4 and TRBJ2-7, with D possibly being TRBD2 (6 bases). Trimming removed 1 base at V and 3 bases at J, with 13 bases between. The CDR3 has 15 residues. The CDR3 nucleotides are TGTGCCAGCAGTTTAGGGTCGCGGGGCTACTACGAGCAGTACTTC. It translates to CASSLGSRGYYEQYF.

There are many counts of this clonotype. The V gene is TRBV4-1, the J gene TRBJ2-1; 10 bases align to TRBD2. With V trimmed by 0 bases and J by 6 bases, 5 bases remained unmatched. The CDR3 is 16 residues long. In germline, CDR1 is MGHRA, CDR2 YSYEKL. CDR3 in amino acids: CASSQEWSGGGNEQFF. CDR3 sequence (DNA): TGCGCCAGCAGCCAAGAGTGGAGCGGGGGGGGCAATGAGCAGTTCTTC.

The table lists this clonotype with a count of one. Since a much larger clone is just one base distant, this may be a read error. The gene calls are TRBV6-2 or TRBV6-3 and TRBJ2-4; possibly TRBD1 for D (6 bases). Germline-derived CDR1 and CDR2 are MNHEY and SVGEGT. This CDR3 comprises 15 residues. CDR3 region: CASSPTGRAKNVQYF. CDR3 DNA sequence: TGTGCCAGCAGCCCCACAGGGCGAGCCAAAAACGTTCAGTACTTC.

This clonotype was observed many times. The chain is built from TRBV5-1 and TRBJ2-3; TRBD2 is a possible D gene (6 bases). Germline loops: CDR1 SGHRS, CDR2 YFSETQ. CDR3 length equals 15 residues. Trimming removed 0 bases at V and 4 bases at J, with 12 bases between. The CDR3 region has the DNA TGCGCCAGCAGCTTGGCCCGGGGGTTGGCAGATACGCAGTATTTT. Translated, it gives CASSLARGLADTQYF.

This clonotype occurred many times. This chain connects TRBV7-6 to TRBJ2-5; D is undetermined. V lost 2 bases, J lost 5 bases, and 9 bases lay in between. The CDR3 has 13 residues. The germline CDR1 and CDR2 sequences are SGHVS and FNYEAQ. The CDR3 DNA follows: TGTGCCAGCAGCTTATATCAGCTGGAGACCCAGTACTTC. This sequence encodes CASSLYQLETQYF. The whole variable domain, filled in from reference TRBV7-6 and TRBJ2-5, reads GAGVSQSPRYKVTKRGQDVALRCDPISGHVSLYWYRQALGQGPEFLTYFNYEAQQDKSGLPNDRFSAERPEGSISTLTIQRTEQRDSAMYRCASSLYQLETQYFGPGTRLLVL.

Regarding this clonotype: A much larger clone lies a single base off, so this may be a read error. The chain carries TRBV3-1 and TRBJ2-1, with D maybe TRBD1 (6 bases). The germline V gene has CDR1 LGHDT and CDR2 YNNKEL (reference sequence). The CDR3 has 15 residues. The CDR3, as DNA: TGTGCCGGCAGCCCCCTAGCTGGGGGCCAAGAAACGGAGTTCTTC. It translates to CAGSPLAGGQETEFF.

Many counts were recorded for this clonotype. The gene calls are TRBV9 and TRBJ2-1, with 7 bases fitting TRBD2. This CDR3 spans 15 amino acids. Per the germline V gene, CDR1 is SGDLS and CDR2 is YYNGEE. V shed 5 bases, J shed 6 bases, and the junction held 11 bases outside the gene matches. This chain's CDR3 is CASSSSGTTVNEQFF. CDR3 DNA sequence: TGTGCCAGCAGTTCTTCCGGGACTACCGTCAATGAGCAGTTCTTC.

This clonotype came up a few times. Compared with germline, one end of the junction differs, possibly owing to a read error. The V gene is TRBV20-1, the J gene TRBJ2-7, with D possibly TRBD1 on 6 matching bases. The CDR3 spans 14 residues. Germline V gene lookup returns CDR1 DFQATT and CDR2 SNEGSKA (reference sequence). Written as DNA, the CDR3 is TGCAGTGCGGACGGACAGTTACCCTCCTACGGGCAGTACTTC. Amino acids: CSADGQLPSYGQYF.

This clonotype was found a few times. A much larger clone differs by one base, so this may be a read error. The gene calls are TRBV5-5 and TRBJ2-7; D unclear. V was trimmed by 2 bases and J by 6 bases, leaving 15 bases between them. Germline V CDR1 and CDR2: SGHKS, YYEKEE (reference sequence). CDR3 size: 14 residues. CDR3 protein: CASSFGPSSAEQYF. The CDR3 nucleotides are TGTGCCAGCAGCTTTGGACCAAGCTCGGCCGAGCAGTACTTC.

In its sample, this clonotype was seen a few times. The V gene is TRBV3-1, the J gene TRBJ1-2; TRBD1 matches 7 bases. Per the germline V gene, CDR1 is LGHDT and CDR2 is YNNKEL (reference sequence). The trim removed 5 bases at V and 1 base at J, leaving 10 bases unmatched. This CDR3 is built from 16 residues. For the CDR3, the DNA is TGTGCCAGCAGCGAACCGGGACAGAGAGATAACTATGGCTACACCTTC. Translating gives CASSEPGQRDNYGYTF.

As for this clonotype: A much more abundant neighbour one base away suggests this may be a read error. This sequence joins TRBV20-1 and TRBJ2-2, with 10 bases fitting TRBD2. Germline CDR1 is DFQATT and CDR2 is SNEGSKA (reference sequence). CDR3 length equals 14 residues. CDR3 nucleotide sequence: TGCGGTGCGCTAGCGGGAGAAGGAACCGGGGAGCTGTTTTTT. As protein: CGALAGEGTGELFF.

This clonotype has ten or more counts. The rearrangement links TRBV5-6 to TRBJ1-1, with TRBD1 as a possible D gene (5 bases). CDR1 is SGHDT, CDR2 YYEEEE, per germline. V gave up 6 bases and J gave up 5 bases, with 20 bases separating them. The CDR3 consists of 15 residues. The CDR3 sequence is CASKRSAGLLTEAFF. In DNA form, the CDR3 reads TGTGCCAGCAAACGGTCGGCAGGGCTGCTTACTGAAGCTTTCTTT.

V and J are TRBV9 and TRBJ2-3; TRBD1 agrees at 8 bases. With V trimmed by 4 bases and J by 4 bases, 8 bases remained unmatched. CDR3 length: 15 residues. Germline lookup yields CDR1 SGDLS and CDR2 YYNGEE. The CDR3 is CASSKTGGAPDTQYF. Here the CDR3 DNA reads TGTGCCAGCAGCAAAACAGGGGGAGCCCCAGATACGCAGTATTTT.

The chain has TRBV29-1 and TRBJ2-3; maybe TRBD2 (5 bases). Germline V lookup: CDR1 SQVTM, CDR2 ANQGSEA. The CDR3 length is 15 residues. V dropped 4 bases and J dropped 3 bases, with 17 bases sitting between them. CDR3 protein: CSVGEMGAATDTQYF. In DNA, the CDR3 is TGCAGCGTTGGAGAAATGGGAGCAGCTACAGATACGCAGTATTTT.

This clonotype was detected only a few times. The V call is TRBV11-2, the J call TRBJ2-7, with D tentatively TRBD1 or TRBD2 (5 bases each). This CDR3 is 17 amino acids long. Trimming took off 5 bases at V and 1 base at J, with 21 bases between the two ends. Germline assignment: CDR1 SGHAT and CDR2 FQNNGV. CDR3 in DNA: TGTGCCAGCAGCCCCTTAGGCGAGGGGCGTAATTCCTACGAGCAGTACTTC. Its translation: CASSPLGEGRNSYEQYF.

Details on this clonotype: One base away lies a much larger clone, so this may be a sequencing read error. The rearrangement links TRBV5-6 to TRBJ2-5; tentatively, D is TRBD1 (6 bases). Germline V CDR1 and CDR2: SGHDT, YYEEEE. The CDR3 consists of 15 residues. Trimming pared 0 bases from V and 0 bases from J, leaving 9 bases between. The CDR3 loop reads CASSLDREHQETQYF. The CDR3 bases are TGTGCCAGCAGCTTGGACAGGGAGCACCAAGAGACCCAGTACTTC. Complete variable domain (other parts from reference TRBV5-6 and TRBJ2-5): DAGVTQSPTHLIKTRGQQVTLRCSPKSGHDTVSWYQQALGQGPQFIFQYYEEEERQRGNFPDRFSGHQFPNYSSELNVNALLLGDSALYLCASSLDREHQETQYFGPGTRLLVL.

This clonotype came up once. The rearrangement links TRBV13 to TRBJ2-1, with a possible D match to TRBD1 (6 bases). In germline, CDR1 is PRHDT, CDR2 FYEKMQ (reference sequence). The germline V and J ends were trimmed by 5 bases and 11 bases, with 10 bases remaining between them. CDR3 size: 11 residues. The CDR3 DNA follows: TGTGCCAGCAGCCCCGGGACAAAGCAGTTCTTC. Amino acid sequence: CASSPGTKQFF.

This clonotype was seen repeatedly, ten times or more. This chain connects TRBV12-3 or TRBV12-4 to TRBJ2-5; 7 bases match TRBD1. The CDR3 consists of 16 residues. The trim removed 3 bases at V and 3 bases at J, leaving 10 bases unmatched. The CDR3 region is CASSFQITGDKETQYF. In DNA, the CDR3 is TGTGCCAGCAGTTTCCAGATTACAGGGGATAAAGAGACCCAGTACTTC.

This clonotype was observed a single time. In this CDR3 the conserved last residue, phenylalanine or tryptophan, is missing, so a read error is likely. The chain employs TRBV7-9 and TRBJ2-2, with a tentative D call TRBD2 (6 bases). The CDR3 spans 16 residues. V was cut by 2 bases and J by 2 bases, with 12 bases left in between. Germline V CDR1 and CDR2: SEHNR, FQNEAQ (reference sequence). The CDR3 coding sequence is TGTGCCAGCAGCTTAAGTGGAGGGATTAACACCGGGGAGCTGTTTCTT. It yields the protein CASSLSGGINTGELFL.

This chain joins TRBV5-3 and TRBJ1-1; tentatively, D is TRBD1 (5 bases). Being an ORF, TRBV5-3 has a function that is uncertain. The V gene lost 8 bases and the J gene lost 3 bases, with 14 bases spanning the gap. The CDR3 sequence is 13 residues long. The CDR3: CASTRGGDTEAFF. The CDR3 region has the DNA TGTGCCAGCACCCGGGGGGGGGACACTGAAGCTTTCTTT.

The table lists this clonotype with many counts. This chain links TRBV7-3 with TRBJ2-7; TRBD2 aligns across 11 bases. Germline V gives CDR1 SGHTA, CDR2 FQGTGA. V was pared by 0 bases and J by 4 bases, with 2 bases of the junction left unmatched. The length of the CDR3 is 15 residues. CDR3 in amino acids: CASSLTGTSGYEQYF. The CDR3 DNA reads TGTGCCAGCAGCTTAACCGGGACTAGCGGATACGAGCAGTACTTC.